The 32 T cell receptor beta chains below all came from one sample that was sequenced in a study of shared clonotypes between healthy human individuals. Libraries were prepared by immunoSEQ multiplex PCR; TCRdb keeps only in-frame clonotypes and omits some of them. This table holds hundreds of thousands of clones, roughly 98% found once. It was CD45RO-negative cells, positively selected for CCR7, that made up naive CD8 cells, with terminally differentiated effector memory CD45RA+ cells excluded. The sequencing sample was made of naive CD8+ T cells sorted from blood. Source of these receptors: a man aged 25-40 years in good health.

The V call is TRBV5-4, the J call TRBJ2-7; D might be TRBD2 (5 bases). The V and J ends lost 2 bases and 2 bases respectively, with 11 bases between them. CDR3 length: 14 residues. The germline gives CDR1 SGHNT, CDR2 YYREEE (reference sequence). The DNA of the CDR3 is TGTGCCAGCAGCTTTGGGAGCAGTGCCTACGAGCAGTACTTC. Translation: CASSFGSSAYEQYF.

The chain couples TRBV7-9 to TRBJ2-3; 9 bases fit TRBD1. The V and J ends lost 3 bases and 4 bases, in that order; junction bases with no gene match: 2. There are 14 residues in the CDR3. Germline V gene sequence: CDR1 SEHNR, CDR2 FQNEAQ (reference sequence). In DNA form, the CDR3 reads TGTGCCAGCAGCTTCCGGACAGGGGCAGATACGCAGTATTTT. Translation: CASSFRTGADTQYF.

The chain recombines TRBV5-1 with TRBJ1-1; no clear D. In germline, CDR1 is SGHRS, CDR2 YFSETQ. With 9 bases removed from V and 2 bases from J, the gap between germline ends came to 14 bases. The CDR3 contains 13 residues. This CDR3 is CATNEGGNTEAFF. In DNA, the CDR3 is TGCGCCACCAACGAGGGCGGAAACACTGAAGCTTTCTTT.

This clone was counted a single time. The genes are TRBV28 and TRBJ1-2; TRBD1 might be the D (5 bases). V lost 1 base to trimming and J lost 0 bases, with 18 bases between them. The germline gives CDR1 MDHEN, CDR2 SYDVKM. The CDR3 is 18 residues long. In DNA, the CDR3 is TGTGCCAGCAGTTTATACTCCGGGACCACCTATGCTAACTATGGCTACACCTTC. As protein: CASSLYSGTTYANYGYTF.

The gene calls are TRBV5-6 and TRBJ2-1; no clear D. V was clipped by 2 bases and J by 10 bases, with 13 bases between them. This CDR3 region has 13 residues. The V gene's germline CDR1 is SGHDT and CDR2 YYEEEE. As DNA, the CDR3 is TGTGCCAGCAGCTTAGACCCTCTCATGGAGCAGTTCTTC. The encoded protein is CASSLDPLMEQFF. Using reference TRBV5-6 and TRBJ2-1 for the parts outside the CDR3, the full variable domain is DAGVTQSPTHLIKTRGQQVTLRCSPKSGHDTVSWYQQALGQGPQFIFQYYEEEERQRGNFPDRFSGHQFPNYSSELNVNALLLGDSALYLCASSLDPLMEQFFGPGTRLTVL.

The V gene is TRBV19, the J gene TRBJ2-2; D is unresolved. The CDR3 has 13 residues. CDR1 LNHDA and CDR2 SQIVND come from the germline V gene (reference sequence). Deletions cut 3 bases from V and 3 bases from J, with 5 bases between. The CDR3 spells CASSMGYTGELFF. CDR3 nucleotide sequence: TGTGCCAGTAGTATGGGTTACACCGGGGAGCTGTTTTTT.

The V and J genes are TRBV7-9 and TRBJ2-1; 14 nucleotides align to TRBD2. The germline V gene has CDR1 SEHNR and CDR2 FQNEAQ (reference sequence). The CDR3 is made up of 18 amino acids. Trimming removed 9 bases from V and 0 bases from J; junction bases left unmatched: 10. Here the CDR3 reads CASRLAGGYGDSYNEQFF. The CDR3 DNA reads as TGTGCCAGTAGACTAGCGGGAGGGTACGGGGACTCCTACAATGAGCAGTTCTTC.

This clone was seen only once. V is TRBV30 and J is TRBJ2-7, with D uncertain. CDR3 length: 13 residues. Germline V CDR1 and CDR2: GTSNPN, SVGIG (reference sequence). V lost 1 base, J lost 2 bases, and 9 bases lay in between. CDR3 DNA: TGTGCCTGGAGTGGCGGCAGGACCTACGAGCAGTACTTC. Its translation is CAWSGGRTYEQYF.

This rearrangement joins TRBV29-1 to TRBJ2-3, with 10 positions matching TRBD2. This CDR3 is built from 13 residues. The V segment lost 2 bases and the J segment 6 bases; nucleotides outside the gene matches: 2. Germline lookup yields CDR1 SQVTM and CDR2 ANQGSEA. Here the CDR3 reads CSVELAGDDTQYF. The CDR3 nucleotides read TGCAGCGTTGAACTAGCGGGAGATGATACGCAGTATTTT.

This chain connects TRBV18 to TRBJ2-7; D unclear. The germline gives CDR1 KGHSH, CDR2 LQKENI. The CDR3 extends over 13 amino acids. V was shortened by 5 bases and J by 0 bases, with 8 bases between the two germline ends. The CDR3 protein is CASSEESSYEQYF. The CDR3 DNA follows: TGTGCCAGCTCAGAGGAAAGCTCCTACGAGCAGTACTTC.

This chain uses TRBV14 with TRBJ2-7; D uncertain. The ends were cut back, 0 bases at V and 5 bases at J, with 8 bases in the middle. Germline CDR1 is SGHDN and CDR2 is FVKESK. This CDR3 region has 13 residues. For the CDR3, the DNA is TGTGCCAGCAGCCAAGATATGGCGGACGAGCAGTACTTC. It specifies CASSQDMADEQYF.

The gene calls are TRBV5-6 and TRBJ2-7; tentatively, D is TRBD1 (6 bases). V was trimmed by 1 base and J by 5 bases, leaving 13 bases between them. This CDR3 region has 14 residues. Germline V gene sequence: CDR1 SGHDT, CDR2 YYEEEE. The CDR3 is CASSLSWGRDEQYF. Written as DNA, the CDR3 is TGTGCCAGCAGCTTGTCGTGGGGGCGCGACGAGCAGTACTTC.

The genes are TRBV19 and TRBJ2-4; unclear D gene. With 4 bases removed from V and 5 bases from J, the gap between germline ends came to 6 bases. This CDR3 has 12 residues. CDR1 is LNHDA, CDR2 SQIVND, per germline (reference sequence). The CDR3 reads CASSTWENIQYF. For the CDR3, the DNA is TGTGCCAGTAGTACATGGGAAAACATTCAGTACTTC.

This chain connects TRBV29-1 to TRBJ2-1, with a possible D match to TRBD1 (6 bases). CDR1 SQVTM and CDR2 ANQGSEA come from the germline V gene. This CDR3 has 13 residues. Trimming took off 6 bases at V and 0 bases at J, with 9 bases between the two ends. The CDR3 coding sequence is TGCAGCGTGATAGGGGGCTCCTACAATGAGCAGTTCTTC. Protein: CSVIGGSYNEQFF.

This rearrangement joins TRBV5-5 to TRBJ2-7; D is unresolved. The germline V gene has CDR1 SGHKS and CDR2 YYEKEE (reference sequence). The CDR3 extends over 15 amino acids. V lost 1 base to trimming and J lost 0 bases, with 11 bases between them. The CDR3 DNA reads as TGTGCCAGCAGCTTGTCCGGCAGTCTCTCCTACGAGCAGTACTTC. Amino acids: CASSLSGSLSYEQYF.

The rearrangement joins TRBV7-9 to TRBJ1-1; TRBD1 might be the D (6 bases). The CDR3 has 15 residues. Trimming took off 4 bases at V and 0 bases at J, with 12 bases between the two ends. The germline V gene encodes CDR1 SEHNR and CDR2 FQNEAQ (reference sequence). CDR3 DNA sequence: TGTGCCAGCAGCTCAGAGGACAGCATGAACACTGAAGCTTTCTTT. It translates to CASSSEDSMNTEAFF. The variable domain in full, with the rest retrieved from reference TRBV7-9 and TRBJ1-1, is DTGVSQNPRHKITKRGQNVTFRCDPISEHNRLYWYRQTLGQGPEFLTYFQNEAQLEKSRLLSDRFSAERPKGSFSTLEIQRTEQGDSAMYLCASSSEDSMNTEAFFGQGTRLTVV.

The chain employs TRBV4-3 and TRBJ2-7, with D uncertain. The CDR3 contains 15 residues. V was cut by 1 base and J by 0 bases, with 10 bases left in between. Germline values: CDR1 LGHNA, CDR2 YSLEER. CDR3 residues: CASSQVHRSSYEQYF. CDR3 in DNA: TGCGCCAGCAGCCAAGTCCACAGAAGCTCCTACGAGCAGTACTTC.

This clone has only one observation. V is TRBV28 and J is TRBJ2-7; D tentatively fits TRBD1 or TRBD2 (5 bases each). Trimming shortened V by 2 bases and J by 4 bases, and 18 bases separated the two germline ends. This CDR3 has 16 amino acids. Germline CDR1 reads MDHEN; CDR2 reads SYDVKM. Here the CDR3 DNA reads TGTGCCAGCAGTTTAGACGGGGCGTCATCCGTGTACGAGCAGTACTTC. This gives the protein CASSLDGASSVYEQYF.

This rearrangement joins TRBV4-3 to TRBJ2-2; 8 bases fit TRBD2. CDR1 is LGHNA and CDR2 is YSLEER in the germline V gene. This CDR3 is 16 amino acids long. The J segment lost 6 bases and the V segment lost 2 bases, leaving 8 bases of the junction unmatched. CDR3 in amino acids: CASSQLSGGRPGELFF. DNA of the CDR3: TGCGCCAGCAGCCAATTATCTGGCGGGAGGCCCGGGGAGCTGTTTTTT.

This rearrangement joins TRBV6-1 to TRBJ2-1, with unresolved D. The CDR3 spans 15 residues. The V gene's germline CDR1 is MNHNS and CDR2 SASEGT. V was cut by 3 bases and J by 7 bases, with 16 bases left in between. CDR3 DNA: TGTGCCAGCAGTGAGGGTGGTGGAGATTGGAATGAGCAGTTCTTC. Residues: CASSEGGGDWNEQFF.

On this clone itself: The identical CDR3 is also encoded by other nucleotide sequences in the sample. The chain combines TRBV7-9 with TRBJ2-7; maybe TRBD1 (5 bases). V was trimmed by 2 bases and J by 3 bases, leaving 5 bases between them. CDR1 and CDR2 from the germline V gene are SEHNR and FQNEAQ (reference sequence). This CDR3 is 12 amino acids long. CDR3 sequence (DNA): TGTGCCAGCAGCTTACAGGGCTACGAGCAGTACTTC. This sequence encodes CASSLQGYEQYF.

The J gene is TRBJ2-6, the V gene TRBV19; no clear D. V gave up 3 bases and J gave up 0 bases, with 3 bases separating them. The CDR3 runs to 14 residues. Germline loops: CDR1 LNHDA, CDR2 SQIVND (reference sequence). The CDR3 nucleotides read TGTGCCAGTAGTATCCTCTCTGGGGCCAACGTCCTGACTTTC. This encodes CASSILSGANVLTF.

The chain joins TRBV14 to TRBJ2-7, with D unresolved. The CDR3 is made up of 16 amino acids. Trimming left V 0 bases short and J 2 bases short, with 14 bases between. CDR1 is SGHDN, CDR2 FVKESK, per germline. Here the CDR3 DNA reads TGTGCCAGCAGCCAAGATATCGGCATTGGGACCTACGAGCAGTACTTC. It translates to CASSQDIGIGTYEQYF.

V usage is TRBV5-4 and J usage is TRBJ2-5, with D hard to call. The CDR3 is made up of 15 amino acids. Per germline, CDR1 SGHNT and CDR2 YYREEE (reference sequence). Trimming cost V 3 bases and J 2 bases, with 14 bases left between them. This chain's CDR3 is CASSSPTQRQETQYF. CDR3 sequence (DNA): TGTGCCAGCAGCTCCCCGACACAGAGACAAGAGACCCAGTACTTC.

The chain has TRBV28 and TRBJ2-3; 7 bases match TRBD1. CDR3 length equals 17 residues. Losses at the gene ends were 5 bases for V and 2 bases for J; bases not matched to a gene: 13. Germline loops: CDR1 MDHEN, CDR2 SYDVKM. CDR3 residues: CASSPRDRDRYTDTQYF. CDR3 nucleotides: TGTGCCAGCAGTCCAAGGGACCGGGACAGATACACAGATACGCAGTATTTT.

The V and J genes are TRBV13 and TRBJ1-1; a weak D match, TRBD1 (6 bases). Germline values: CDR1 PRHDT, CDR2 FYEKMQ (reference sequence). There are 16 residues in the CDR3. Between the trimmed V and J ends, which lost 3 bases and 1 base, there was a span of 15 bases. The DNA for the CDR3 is TGTGCCAGCAGCTTTCCCCCCGGGGGGCGGAACACTGAAGCTTTCTTT. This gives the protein CASSFPPGGRNTEAFF.

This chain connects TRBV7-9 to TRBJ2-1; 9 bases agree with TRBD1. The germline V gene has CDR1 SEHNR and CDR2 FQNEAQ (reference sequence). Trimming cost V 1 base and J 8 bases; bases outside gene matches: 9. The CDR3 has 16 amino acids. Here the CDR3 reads CASSLDSGQGSDEQFF. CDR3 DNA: TGTGCCAGCAGCTTAGATAGCGGACAGGGGTCTGATGAGCAGTTCTTC.

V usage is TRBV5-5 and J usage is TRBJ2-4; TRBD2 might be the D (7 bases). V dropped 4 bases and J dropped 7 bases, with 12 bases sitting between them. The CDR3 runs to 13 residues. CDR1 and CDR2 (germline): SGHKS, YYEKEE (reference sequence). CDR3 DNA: TGTGCCAGCAGCGGGGGGGCGGTGAACATTCAGTACTTC. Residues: CASSGGAVNIQYF.

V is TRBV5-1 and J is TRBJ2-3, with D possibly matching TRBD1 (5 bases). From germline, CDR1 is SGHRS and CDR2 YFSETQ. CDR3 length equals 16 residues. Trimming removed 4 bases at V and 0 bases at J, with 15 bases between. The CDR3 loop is CASSPGPYSSTDTQYF. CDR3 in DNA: TGCGCCAGCAGCCCAGGGCCCTACTCTAGCACAGATACGCAGTATTTT. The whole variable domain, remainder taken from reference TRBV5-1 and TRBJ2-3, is KAGVTQTPRYLIKTRGQQVTLSCSPISGHRSVSWYQQTPGQGLQFLFEYFSETQRNKGNFPGRFSGRQFSNSRSEMNVSTLELGDSALYLCASSPGPYSSTDTQYFGPGTRLTVL.

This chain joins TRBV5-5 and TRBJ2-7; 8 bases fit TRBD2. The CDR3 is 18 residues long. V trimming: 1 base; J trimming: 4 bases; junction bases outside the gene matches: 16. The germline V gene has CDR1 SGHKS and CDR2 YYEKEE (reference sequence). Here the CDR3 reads CASSLFGPEASGWYEQYF. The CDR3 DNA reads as TGTGCCAGCAGCTTGTTTGGTCCCGAGGCTAGCGGGTGGTACGAGCAGTACTTC. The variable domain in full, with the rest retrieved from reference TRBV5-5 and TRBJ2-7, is DAGVTQSPTHLIKTRGQQVTLRCSPISGHKSVSWYQQVLGQGPQFIFQYYEKEERGRGNFPDRFSARQFPNYSSELNVNALLLGDSALYLCASSLFGPEASGWYEQYFGPGTRLTVT.

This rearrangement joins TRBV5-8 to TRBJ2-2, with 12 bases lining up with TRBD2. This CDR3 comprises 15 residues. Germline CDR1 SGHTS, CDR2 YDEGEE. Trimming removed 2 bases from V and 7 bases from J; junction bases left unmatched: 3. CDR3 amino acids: CASSFKLAGGGELFF. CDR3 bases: TGTGCCAGCAGCTTTAAACTAGCGGGAGGCGGGGAGCTGTTTTTT.

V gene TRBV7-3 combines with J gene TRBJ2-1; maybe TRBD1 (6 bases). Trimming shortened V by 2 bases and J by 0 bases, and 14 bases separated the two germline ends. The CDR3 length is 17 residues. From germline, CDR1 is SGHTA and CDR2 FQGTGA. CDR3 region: CASSLAAGASSYNEQFF. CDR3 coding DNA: TGTGCCAGCAGCTTAGCTGCAGGGGCGAGCTCCTACAATGAGCAGTTCTTC.